This T cell receptor beta chain emerged from a study of blood T cell repertoires in COVID-19. Some clones are missing from TCRdb's copy, which holds only in-frame ones; the method was immunoSEQ multiplex PCR. The table includes roughly 130,000 clones, approximately 87% detected once. CDR1 MNHEY and CDR2 SVGAGI come from the germline V gene. Losses at the gene ends were 6 bases for V and 2 bases for J; bases not matched to a gene: 2. The CDR3 loop spans 14 amino acids. The sequence came from a woman aged 55-75 years with acute or convalescent COVID-19. Sequenced: peripheral blood. The genes are TRBV6-5 and TRBJ1-5, with 9 bases identical to TRBD1. The CDR3, as DNA: TGTGCCAGCAGAAGGGACAGGGGCAATCAGCCCCAGCATTTT. This translates into CASRRDRGNQPQHF.